These T cell receptor beta chains were read from a single sample in a study of T cells in Graves' hyperthyroidism and ophthalmopathy. TCRdb processed the multiplex PCR reads anew with MiXCR; each CDR3 protein has one entry. Here the sample spans nearly 600,000 distinct CDR3 sequences, 12% to 15% being singletons. Sequenced input: blood. The receptors derive from a woman aged 18-29 years with Graves' ophthalmopathy. CDR3s include the opening cysteine and the closing phenylalanine or tryptophan. A D gene is named only where the DNA matches it firmly. Clone sizes are given selectively: once, few, many, or a class where the clone is expanded.

TRBJ1-5	TRBV11-1	18	many	-	TGTGCCAGCACCTCCCTCTCGGGAGGGAAAAGGAGCAATCAGCCCCAGCATTTT	CASTSLSGGKRSNQPQHF
TRBJ2-3	TRBV7-2	11	many	-	TGTGCCAGCAGCTTACCCGATACGCAGTATTTT	CASSLPDTQYF
TRBJ2-5	TRBV7-2	16	many	-	TGTGCCAGCAGCTTAGTATCATGGGGGGCGCGGGAGACCCAGTACTTC	CASSLVSWGARETQYF
TRBJ2-1	TRBV6-2/TRBV6-3	14	many	-	TGTGCCAGCAGTTACTCCTCCATGGGAAATGAGCAGTTCTTC	CASSYSSMGNEQFF
TRBJ2-5	TRBV5-1	16	-	TRBD2	TGCGCCAGCAGCAGCACGGGACTAGCGGGACAAGAGACCCAGTACTTC	CASSSTGLAGQETQYF
TRBJ2-7	TRBV18	12	many	-	TGTGCCAGCTCAGGCCAGACCTACGAGCAGTACTTC	CASSGQTYEQYF
TRBJ2-3	TRBV5-6	16	many	TRBD1	TGTGCCAGCAGCACTTGGGACAGGGGCTCCACAGATACGCAGTATTTT	CASSTWDRGSTDTQYF
TRBJ2-6	TRBV28	13	many	-	TGTGCCAGCACCCATTCTGGGGCCAACGTCCTGACTTTC	CASTHSGANVLTF
TRBJ2-2	TRBV9	15	many	TRBD2	TGTGCCAGCAGACGGGGACTAGCGGAGACCGGGGAGCTGTTTTTT	CASRRGLAETGELFF
TRBJ1-2	TRBV12-3/TRBV12-4	14	few	TRBD1	TGTGCCAGCAGCCCCCAGGGGGTCGGCTATGGCTACACCTTC	CASSPQGVGYGYTF
TRBJ1-5	TRBV7-3	13	many	-	TGTGCCAGCAGCCCGGGACGGAATCAGCCCCAGCATTTT	CASSPGRNQPQHF
TRBJ2-7	TRBV9	14	-	-	TGTGCCAGCAGCGACGACAGCCGATCAGACGAGCAGTACTTC	CASSDDSRSDEQYF
TRBJ2-4	TRBV7-2	16	many	-	TGTGCCAGCAGCCCCTGGACTACCCTAGCCAAAAACATTCAGTACTTC	CASSPWTTLAKNIQYF
TRBJ1-2	TRBV30	14	-	-	TGTGCCTGGGCGGGCGGCGGACTGATCTATGGCTACACCTTC	CAWAGGGLIYGYTF
TRBJ1-5	TRBV30	14	many	TRBD1	TGTGCCTGGAGTTTAGGACAGGGGGGCCAGCCCCAGCATTTT	CAWSLGQGGQPQHF
TRBJ2-3	TRBV30	13	many	-	TGTGCCTGGAGTACGAAGGGCACAGATACGCAGTATTTT	CAWSTKGTDTQYF
TRBJ2-1	TRBV29-1	15	-	TRBD2	TGCAGCGTTGAAAGGACTAGCGGGAGGTACAATGAGCAGTTCTTC	CSVERTSGRYNEQFF
TRBJ1-4	TRBV2	13	many	-	TGTGCCAGCAATCGACAGCAGAATGAAAAACTGTTTTTT	CASNRQQNEKLFF
TRBJ2-1	TRBV7-3	18	many	TRBD2	TGTGCCAGCAGCTTGTCTGGGACTAGCGGGAGAGTGGGGGATGAGCAGTTCTTC	CASSLSGTSGRVGDEQFF
TRBJ1-6	TRBV28	15	many	TRBD1	TGTGCCAGCAGTCCCGGGACAGGGAGAGGTTCACCCCTCCACTTT	CASSPGTGRGSPLHF
TRBJ1-2	TRBV25-1	16	few	-	TGTGCCAGCAGTGAATCGGGGCTGGGGGGTGACAATGGCTACACCTTC	CASSESGLGGDNGYTF
TRBJ1-2	TRBV7-9	14	-	-	TGTGCCAGCACCCTTATGGGGACCAACTATGGCTACACCTTC	CASTLMGTNYGYTF
TRBJ2-3	TRBV2	15	many	-	TGTGCCAGCAGTAACCCGACAGTCCGCACAGATACGCAGTATTTT	CASSNPTVRTDTQYF
TRBJ2-1	TRBV11-2	15	many	-	TGTGCCAGCAGCCAAAAGTCCCCAACTAGCCCGGGGCCGTTCTTC	CASSQKSPTSPGPFF
TRBJ2-1	TRBV6-2/TRBV6-3	15	few	-	TGTGCCAGCAGTTACTCGAGAGGTGTAGCGAATGAGCAGTTCTTC	CASSYSRGVANEQFF
TRBJ2-2	TRBV2	13	-	-	TGTGCCAGCAGGGGGACCCGCACCGGGGAGCTGTTTTTT	CASRGTRTGELFF
TRBJ2-3	TRBV7-9	15	many	TRBD2	TGTGCCAGCAGCTTCGGACTAGCGGAGACAGATACGCAGTATTTT	CASSFGLAETDTQYF